Detailed here is one TCR beta chain. The junction shows a germline mismatch at one end, possibly a read error. Each CDR3 protein gets one entry after TCRdb re-called the 5' RACE reads with MiXCR. This sample carries just over 60,000 distinct CDR3 sequences, 9% to 9.5% of them seen once, and the ten largest clones take 1.1%. These data originate in a study of T-cell memory formation after mild COVID-19. Germline V gene data show CDR1 as SEHNR and CDR2 as FQNEAQ (reference sequence). The CDR3 covers 13 residues. This sequence joins TRBV7-9 and TRBJ2-5; D assignment may be TRBD1 or TRBD2 (5 bases each). The source material was PBMCs or a T cell subset sorted from them (not recorded which). This clonotype was obtained from a man younger than 35 who had mild COVID-19 (a few samples of this study predate the infection). Cell type and time point are not known. The CDR3 sequence: CASSLAFRDVVCF. CDR3 nucleotide sequence: TGTGCCAGCAGCTTAGCCTTCCGGGACGTAGTATGCTTC. Full variable domain (rest looked up from reference TRBV7-9 and TRBJ2-5): DTGVSQNPRHKITKRGQNVTFRCDPISEHNRLYWYRQTLGQGPEFLTYFQNEAQLEKSRLLSDRFSAERPKGSFSTLEIQRTEQGDSAMYLCASSLAFRDVVCFGPGTRLLVL.